This section outlines one TCR beta chain sequence together with its context. The antigen is unknown. This entry comes from a study of T cell responses to AZD1222 COVID-19 vaccine. The protocol was immunoSEQ multiplex PCR, while the TCRdb copy is restricted to in-frame clones and leaves out a portion. This table holds roughly 150,000 clones, approximately 90% found once. General study results and limits: Donors in the cohort were predominantly white British and more often female, and clonal diversity was possibly underestimated. Reportedly, nearly half the spike-specific TCRs target unmutated variant regions. Just a handful of people given AZD1222 tested seropositive at baseline. Two doses of AZD1222 preceded a rise in Spike-specific TCR breadth and depth.

This CDR3 has 13 residues. V gave up 3 bases and J gave up 0 bases, with 5 bases separating them. Germline CDR1 SSHAT, CDR2 FNYEAQ (reference sequence). The specimen comprised peripheral blood, sampled 28 days after the second AZD1222 dose. The receptor was isolated from an adult who received the AZD1222 COVID-19 vaccine. The chain combines TRBV7-7 with TRBJ1-1, with D uncertain. CDR3 residues: CASSFGMNTEAFF. CDR3 DNA: TGTGCCAGCAGCTTCGGGATGAACACTGAAGCTTTCTTT.